One sample yielded the 4 T cell receptor beta chains listed below, sequenced in a study of blood T cell repertoires in COVID-19. The method was immunoSEQ multiplex PCR; TCRdb's version includes in-frame clones alone and lacks a portion of them. Of approximately 100,000 clones detected, 85% to 90% appear once; the ten largest clones hold roughly 30%. Source material: peripheral blood. The receptors derive from a woman over 75 with acute or convalescent COVID-19.

The chain has TRBV5-1 and TRBJ2-3; 10 bases fit TRBD1. Germline V gene lookup returns CDR1 SGHRS and CDR2 YFSETQ. The ends lost 7 bases at V and 4 bases at J; junction bases unmatched: 9. The CDR3 sequence is 15 residues long. The CDR3 coding sequence is TGCGCCAGCGGCCGGGGGACAGGGGCTGCAGATACGCAGTATTTT. It codes for CASGRGTGAADTQYF.

The chain combines TRBV28 with TRBJ2-4; 9 nucleotides agree with TRBD1. Germline loops: CDR1 MDHEN, CDR2 SYDVKM. V lost 5 bases to trimming and J lost 7 bases; unmatched junction nucleotides: 12. CDR3 length equals 16 residues. The CDR3 spells CASSLEPNRGLNIQYF. As DNA, the CDR3 is TGTGCCAGCAGTCTCGAACCTAACAGGGGGCTGAACATTCAGTACTTC.

The chain has TRBV4-2 and TRBJ2-5; 10 positions match TRBD1. This CDR3 is built from 18 residues. Trimming removed 4 bases from V and 3 bases from J; junction bases left unmatched: 14. From germline, CDR1 is LGHNA and CDR2 YNFKEQ. This CDR3 reads CASSLRRDRGDLKETQYF. DNA for the CDR3: TGTGCCAGCAGCCTACGCCGGGACAGGGGTGACCTGAAAGAGACCCAGTACTTC.

CDR3 protein: CASSLGGSRSYEQYF. CDR3 in DNA: TGTGCCAGCAGCTTAGGGGGCAGCCGTTCCTACGAGCAGTACTTC. The chain is built from TRBV11-2 and TRBJ2-7; possible D gene TRBD1, 5 bases. V was shortened by 1 base and J by 1 base, with 11 bases between the two germline ends. CDR3 size: 15 residues. Germline-derived CDR1 and CDR2 are SGHAT and FQNNGV. The whole variable domain, filled in from reference TRBV11-2 and TRBJ2-7, reads EAGVAQSPRYKIIEKRQSVAFWCNPISGHATLYWYQQILGQGPKLLIQFQNNGVVDDSQLPKDRFSAERLKGVDSTLKIQPAKLEDSAVYLCASSLGGSRSYEQYFGPGTRLTVT.